The 24 T cell receptor beta chains below all came from one sample that was sequenced in a study of blood T cell repertoires in COVID-19. Only in-frame clones appear in the TCRdb table, and some are missing; sequencing was by immunoSEQ multiplex PCR. The table lists about 150,000 clones, about four fifths of them singletons. Sequencing was carried out using peripheral blood. The receptors were gathered from a woman aged 80 or over with acute or convalescent COVID-19.

J is TRBJ2-3 and V is TRBV25-1, with D uncertain. The germline V and J ends were trimmed by 10 bases and 6 bases, with 20 bases remaining between them. This CDR3 comprises 14 residues. CDR1 and CDR2 (germline): MGHDK, SYGVNS. CDR3 in DNA: TGTGCCACCCTGACTGGGTCAGACCACGATACGCAGTATTTT. It codes for CATLTGSDHDTQYF.

This clone has only a few counts. V is TRBV30 and J is TRBJ1-2; 7 nucleotides match TRBD1. The CDR3 is 11 amino acids. Germline-derived CDR1 and CDR2 are GTSNPN and SVGIG (reference sequence). J gave up 8 bases and V 5 bases, and 5 bases lay outside the gene matches. In DNA form, the CDR3 reads TGTGCCTGGGAAACAGGGGACGGCTACACCTTC. Translated, it gives CAWETGDGYTF.

The V gene is TRBV28, the J gene TRBJ2-5; TRBD2 might be the D (5 bases). Trimming removed 5 bases from V and 1 base from J, with 8 bases in between. Looked up from germline, CDR1 is MDHEN and CDR2 is SYDVKM. This CDR3 is 13 amino acids long. The DNA for the CDR3 is TGTGCCAGCAGTACGAGGGCCCAAGAGACCCAGTACTTC. Protein sequence: CASSTRAQETQYF.

This clone came up once. The rearrangement joins TRBV27 to TRBJ2-7; possibly TRBD2 for D (5 bases). The germline V gene has CDR1 MNHEY and CDR2 SMNVEV (reference sequence). V shed 2 bases and J shed 9 bases, with 11 bases lying between them. This CDR3 comprises 12 residues. CDR3 region: CASSLTGMGQYF. CDR3 DNA: TGTGCCAGCAGTTTAACCGGGATGGGGCAGTACTTC.

The V and J genes are TRBV9 and TRBJ1-5; D is ambiguous. The CDR3 runs 15 residues. Germline CDR1 is SGDLS and CDR2 is YYNGEE. V was shortened by 0 bases and J by 6 bases, with 13 bases between the two germline ends. This CDR3 reads CASSVAGHFSQPQHF. In DNA, the CDR3 is TGTGCCAGCAGCGTAGCTGGGCACTTTAGTCAGCCCCAGCATTTT.

The gene calls are TRBV6-1 and TRBJ2-7; 8 bases map to TRBD1. V dropped 3 bases and J dropped 3; count of bases not matched to a gene: 13. The CDR3 runs to 17 residues. CDR1 MNHNS and CDR2 SASEGT come from the germline V gene. CDR3 coding DNA: TGTGCCAGCAGTGATATTCCGGGGGCAGGGGGCTTCTACGAGCAGTACTTC. The encoded protein is CASSDIPGAGGFYEQYF.

V is TRBV3-1 (or the pseudogene TRBV3-2) and J is TRBJ1-5, with a possible D match to TRBD1 (6 bases). The CDR3 contains 16 residues. Germline CDR1 is LGHDT and CDR2 is YNNKEL (reference sequence). Trimming pared 3 bases from V and 6 bases from J, leaving 18 bases between. The CDR3 DNA is TGTGCCAGCAGCCAGGGCCGTGGGGGGGCTGCTCAGCCCCAGCATTTT. This sequence encodes CASSQGRGGAAQPQHF.

The rearrangement links TRBV20-1 to TRBJ2-1; tentative D call: TRBD2 (6 bases). Trimming removed 4 bases from V and 10 bases from J, with 8 bases in between. The CDR3 extends over 10 amino acids. Germline CDR1 is DFQATT and CDR2 is SNEGSKA (reference sequence). In DNA, the CDR3 is TGCAGTGCTATGCGGGACGAGCAGTTCTTC. Protein sequence: CSAMRDEQFF.

CDR3 nucleotide sequence: TGTGCCAGCAGCCAAGATGGCGGGAGGGCCGGGGACGAGCAGTACTTC. Its translation is CASSQDGGRAGDEQYF. The genes are TRBV4-2 and TRBJ2-7; 9 bases align to TRBD2. The V gene's germline CDR1 is LGHNA and CDR2 YNFKEQ. The V and J ends lost 0 bases and 5 bases, in that order; junction bases with no gene match: 8. The CDR3 contains 16 residues.

The chain carries TRBV5-1 and TRBJ2-6; TRBD1 aligns across 8 bases. Germline trimming cut 4 bases from V and 0 bases from J; bases unmatched to any gene: 6. The CDR3 is made up of 17 amino acids. Germline V gene sequence: CDR1 SGHRS, CDR2 YFSETQ. DNA for the CDR3: TGCGCCAGCAGCCTGACAGGGGATAACTCTGGGGCCAACGTCCTGACTTTC. Encoded protein: CASSLTGDNSGANVLTF.

In DNA form, the CDR3 reads TGTGCCACCCCGGGGACAGGGGATCCCTATGGCTACACCTTC. Translated: CATPGTGDPYGYTF. The rearrangement links TRBV2 to TRBJ1-2; 10 bases agree with TRBD1. This CDR3 has 14 amino acids. Germline values: CDR1 SNHLY, CDR2 FYNNEI. V was pared by 10 bases and J by 4 bases, with 9 bases of the junction left unmatched.

This clone occurred a few times. The rearrangement links TRBV7-9 to TRBJ1-4; D is perhaps TRBD1 (5 bases). V lost 5 bases and J 5 bases, leaving 12 bases between the germline ends. Germline V gives CDR1 SEHNR, CDR2 FQNEAQ (reference sequence). CDR3 length: 14 amino acids. In nucleotides, the CDR3 is TGTGCCAGCAGCACCGCAGGGCAGAATGAAAAACTGTTTTTT. Translating gives CASSTAGQNEKLFF.

J is TRBJ2-7 and V is TRBV2, with D tentatively TRBD2 (5 bases). The CDR3 spans 15 residues. Trimming took 2 bases from V and 6 from J, leaving 17 bases between them. From germline, CDR1 is SNHLY and CDR2 FYNNEI. CDR3 coding DNA: TGTGCCAGCAGTGAAAGGACCGCTATAGGAGGCGAGCAGTACTTC. Protein: CASSERTAIGGEQYF.

This chain joins TRBV6-2 or TRBV6-3 and TRBJ1-6; D may be TRBD1 (5 bases). V was pared by 2 bases and J by 7 bases, with 12 bases between. CDR1 is MNHEY, CDR2 SVGEGT, per germline. This CDR3 spans 15 amino acids. CDR3: CASSYSRGWNSPLHF. The CDR3 coding sequence is TGTGCCAGCAGTTACAGTCGGGGGTGGAATTCACCCCTCCACTTT.

The gene calls are TRBV27 and TRBJ2-7; 9 bases are shared with TRBD1. The CDR3 totals 14 residues. In germline, CDR1 is MNHEY, CDR2 SMNVEV (reference sequence). V dropped 5 bases and J dropped 3; count of bases not matched to a gene: 5. The chain's CDR3 is CASSQDRGLYEQYF. The CDR3 bases are TGTGCCAGCAGTCAGGACAGGGGCCTCTACGAGCAGTACTTC.

This clone occurred a few times. The rearrangement joins TRBV18 to TRBJ1-2; 8 nucleotides match TRBD1. Per germline, CDR1 KGHSH and CDR2 LQKENI. The CDR3 has 16 residues. The ends lost 2 bases at V and 5 bases at J; junction bases unmatched: 10. The CDR3 is CASSPIGGQGTYGYTF. The CDR3, as DNA: TGTGCCAGCTCACCAATTGGTGGACAGGGTACTTATGGCTACACCTTC.

The gene calls are TRBV6-5 and TRBJ1-2; D possibly corresponds to TRBD1 (6 bases). V lost 4 bases to trimming and J lost 4 bases, with 13 bases between them. Germline CDR1 and CDR2: MNHEY and SVGAGI. The CDR3 loop spans 14 amino acids. The CDR3 coding sequence is TGTGCCAGCAGTTCCCTGACAGGAGTCTATGGCTACACCTTC. Amino acids: CASSSLTGVYGYTF.

The CDR3 loop is CASSPRTGHGTQYF. The CDR3 bases are TGTGCCAGCAGCCCGCGGACAGGGCATGGTACGCAGTATTTT. The V call is TRBV3-1 (or the pseudogene TRBV3-2), the J call TRBJ2-3, with 8 bases that match TRBD1. CDR1 LGHDT and CDR2 YNNKEL come from the germline V gene (reference sequence). J gave up 8 bases and V 4 bases, and 8 bases lay outside the gene matches. The CDR3 is 14 amino acids.

The chain carries TRBV18 and TRBJ2-1; TRBD2 matches at 13 bases. J was trimmed by 9 bases and V by 2 bases; bases with no gene match: 7. Germline values: CDR1 KGHSH, CDR2 LQKENI. CDR3 length: 16 amino acids. Here the CDR3 reads CASSPATSGRRGEQFF. The DNA of the CDR3 is TGTGCCAGCTCACCAGCGACTAGCGGGAGGCGGGGTGAGCAGTTCTTC.

This rearrangement joins TRBV6-5 to TRBJ2-4; 9 bases are shared with TRBD2. With V trimmed by 8 bases and J by 6 bases, 5 bases remained unmatched. Looked up from germline, CDR1 is MNHEY and CDR2 is SVGAGI. The CDR3 runs 13 residues. CDR3 sequence: CASGRGRGNIQYF. The DNA for the CDR3 is TGTGCCAGCGGCCGCGGGAGGGGAAACATTCAGTACTTC.

This chain links TRBV7-2 with TRBJ1-1, with a possible D match to TRBD1 (6 bases). The V gene lost 6 bases and the J gene lost 3 bases, with 17 bases spanning the gap. Germline-derived CDR1 and CDR2 are SGHTA and FQGNSA. The CDR3 has 15 amino acids. The CDR3 DNA sequence: TGTGCCAGCAGAGATACAGGGTTGATGGACACTGAAGCTTTCTTT. It translates to CASRDTGLMDTEAFF.

As for this clone: The sample holds other DNA sequences that translate to the same CDR3. The chain joins TRBV18 to TRBJ2-5, with D uncertain. Germline V gene lookup returns CDR1 KGHSH and CDR2 LQKENI. The CDR3 spans 12 residues. V lost 4 bases and J 3 bases, leaving 6 bases between the germline ends. The CDR3 coding sequence is TGTGCCAGCTCACGTCCGGAAGAGACCCAGTACTTC. It specifies CASSRPEETQYF.

The CDR3 sequence: CASSQDRGRQPQHF. CDR3 nucleotides: TGCGCCAGCAGCCAAGACAGGGGGAGGCAGCCCCAGCATTTT. This rearrangement joins TRBV4-1 to TRBJ1-5, with 7 bases fitting TRBD1. CDR1 and CDR2 from the germline V gene are MGHRA and YSYEKL. The trim removed 0 bases at V and 7 bases at J, leaving 3 bases unmatched. The CDR3 is made up of 14 amino acids.

A word on this clone: The sample has other DNA sequences that encode this CDR3 too. This chain uses TRBV7-2 with TRBJ1-1; a weak D match, TRBD1 (5 bases). The CDR3 has 13 residues. Germline CDR1 and CDR2: SGHTA and FQGNSA. V lost 2 bases and J 2 bases, leaving 6 bases between the germline ends. The CDR3 spells CASSLQGNTEAFF. CDR3 coding DNA: TGTGCCAGCAGCTTACAGGGCAACACTGAAGCTTTCTTT.